This record looks at one TCR beta chain sequence and its context. A read error may produce the germline difference seen at one junction end. This sample was included in a study of blood T cell repertoires in COVID-19. This CDR3 region has 13 residues. CDR1 SSHAT and CDR2 FNYEAQ come from the germline V gene (reference sequence). Profiled with immunoSEQ multiplex PCR; TCRdb holds only in-frame clones, not every one. The repertoire holds about 180,000 clones, with 83% as singletons. The clonotype comes from a human donor in a cohort sampled during active COVID-19. The chain links TRBV7-7 to TRBJ1-1; D is uncertain. The material sequenced was peripheral blood. CDR3 DNA: TGTGCTAGCAGCATAGACATGAACACTGAAGCTTTCTTT. Translation gives CASSIDMNTEAFF.